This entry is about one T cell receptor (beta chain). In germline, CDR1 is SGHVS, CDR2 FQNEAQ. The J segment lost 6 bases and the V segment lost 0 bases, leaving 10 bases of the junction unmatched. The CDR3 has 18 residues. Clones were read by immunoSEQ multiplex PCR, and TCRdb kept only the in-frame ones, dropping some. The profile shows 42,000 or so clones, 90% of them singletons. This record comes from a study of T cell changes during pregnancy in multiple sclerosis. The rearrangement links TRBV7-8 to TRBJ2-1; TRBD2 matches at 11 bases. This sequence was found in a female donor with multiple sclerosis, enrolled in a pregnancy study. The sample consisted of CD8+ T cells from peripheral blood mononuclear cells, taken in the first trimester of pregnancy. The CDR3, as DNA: TGTGCCAGCAGCTTAGCAGGTACTAGCGGGAGTATGGGCAATGAGCAGTTCTTC. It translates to CASSLAGTSGSMGNEQFF.